The 7 T cell receptor beta chains below all came from one sample that was sequenced in a study of molecular identifiers for immune sequencing clone quantification. TCRdb re-derived calls from the PCR reads in MiXCR, one entry per CDR3 protein. The sample contains some 680,000 distinct CDR3 sequences, over 25% of which appear only once. Sequences were obtained from naive CD8+ T cells from blood, with Jurkat cell RNA spiked in. Subset denoted: FACS-sorted CD8+CD4-CCR7+CD45RA+ naive T cells. Every receptor here comes from a human donor in good health. Some libraries in this study had Jurkat cell RNA spiked in.

This clonotype was observed a handful of times. The chain links TRBV27 to TRBJ2-3; 9 bases map to TRBD2. V dropped 1 base and J dropped 2; count of bases not matched to a gene: 7. Germline V gene lookup returns CDR1 MNHEY and CDR2 SMNVEV (reference sequence). The CDR3 contains 17 residues. In DNA form, the CDR3 reads TGTGCCAGCAGTTTATTGAAGGTAGCGGGGGACACAGATACGCAGTATTTT. As protein: CASSLLKVAGDTDTQYF.

On this clonotype itself: One base away lies a much larger clone, so this may be a sequencing read error. The chain employs TRBV4-1 and TRBJ1-3; no firm D call. This CDR3 spans 16 amino acids. Germline assignment: CDR1 MGHRA and CDR2 YSYEKL. Trimming took 1 base from V and 0 from J, leaving 10 bases between them. CDR3 DNA sequence: TGCGCCAGCAGCCAAGGAGCCAAGTACTCTGGAAACACCATATATTTT. Protein product: CASSQGAKYSGNTIYF.

Note on this clonotype: The likely explanation is a read error, given a far larger clone one base away. This sequence joins TRBV12-3 or TRBV12-4 and TRBJ1-5; D is undetermined. With 10 bases removed from V and 1 base from J, the gap between germline ends came to 8 bases. CDR3 length: 12 residues. The CDR3 DNA reads as TGTGCCAACTCCAGCAGCAATCAGCCCCAGCATTTT. Its protein is CANSSSNQPQHF.

The V call is TRBV6-2 or TRBV6-3, the J call TRBJ2-7, with D tentatively TRBD1 or TRBD2 (5 bases each). CDR3 length: 14 residues. The V end lost 0 bases, the J end lost 2 bases, and 8 bases lay between the germline ends. CDR1 MNHEY and CDR2 SVGEGT come from the germline V gene. Written as DNA, the CDR3 is TGTGCCAGCAGTTACTCGGGACCCACCTACGAGCAGTACTTC. It specifies CASSYSGPTYEQYF.

This clonotype has a handful of counts. The rearrangement uses TRBV27 and TRBJ1-2; D perhaps matches TRBD1 (5 bases). CDR3 length: 14 amino acids. The V end lost 0 bases, the J end lost 3 bases, and 8 bases lay between the germline ends. CDR1 and CDR2 (germline): MNHEY, SMNVEV (reference sequence). The DNA of the CDR3 is TGTGCCAGCAGTTTATCGTTCAGGGACTATGGCTACACCTTC. As protein: CASSLSFRDYGYTF.

This clonotype was seen many times. CDR3 bases: TGTGCCAGCAGCGACCGGGCCCCCCAAGAGACCCAGTACTTC. This translates into CASSDRAPQETQYF. The V call is TRBV3-1, the J call TRBJ2-5; D is unclear. Germline CDR1 and CDR2: LGHDT and YNNKEL (reference sequence). Trimming removed 5 bases from V and 1 base from J, with 11 bases in between. CDR3 size: 14 residues.

With regard to this clonotype: A much larger clone lies a single base off, so this may be a read error. The chain joins TRBV28 to TRBJ1-1, with no clear D. Germline CDR1 is MDHEN and CDR2 is SYDVKM. This CDR3 has 13 amino acids. This CDR3 reads CASSFRGATEALF. The CDR3 bases are TGTGCCAGCAGTTTCCGGGGAGCAACTGAAGCTCTCTTT.